The 21 T cell receptor beta chains reported below all come from one sample, sequenced in a study of T-cell reconstitution after alpha-beta-depleted transplantation in children. The TCRbeta library incorporated unique molecular identifiers. TCRdb itself ran the PCR reads through MiXCR, one entry per CDR3 protein. The top ten clones hold more than 4.5% of a sample with approximately 230,000 distinct CDR3 sequences, 20% to 30% of them seen once. Sample: PBMCs, mostly from graft donor cells, taken 360 days after TCRalphabeta/CD19-depleted stem cell transplant. Receptors were obtained from a female patient aged 2-15 years who had a stem cell transplant for congenital amegakaryocytic thrombocytopenia, so the T cells may come from the graft donor.

The table lists this clonotype with many counts. The rearrangement links TRBV7-9 to TRBJ2-5; the D is unclear. Trimming left V 5 bases short and J 5 bases short, with 6 bases between. Germline assignment: CDR1 SEHNR and CDR2 FQNEAQ (reference sequence). The CDR3 spans 11 residues. The CDR3 nucleotides are TGTGCCAGCAGCGTAATGGAGACCCAGTACTTC. This gives the protein CASSVMETQYF.

This clonotype was counted a few times. V is TRBV4-2 and J is TRBJ1-1; D uncertain. Between the trimmed V and J ends, which lost 4 bases and 11 bases, there was a span of 17 bases. This CDR3 region has 13 residues. CDR1 LGHNA and CDR2 YNFKEQ come from the germline V gene. The DNA for the CDR3 is TGTGCCAGCAGCCCAACCTCCGCGGGAGCGGCTTTCTTT. This encodes CASSPTSAGAAFF.

At least ten counts were recorded for this clonotype. The chain is built from TRBV28 and TRBJ2-1, with D possibly called TRBD1 or TRBD2 (6 bases each). Germline V lookup: CDR1 MDHEN, CDR2 SYDVKM. V lost 7 bases, J lost 0 bases, and 10 bases lay in between. This CDR3 is 14 amino acids long. The CDR3 loop reads CASIGGSSYNEQFF. In DNA form, the CDR3 reads TGTGCCAGCATAGGGGGGAGCTCCTACAATGAGCAGTTCTTC.

The CDR3 DNA follows: TGTGCCAGCAGCCCATACAGGACTAATAATGAGCAGTTCTTC. Translated, it gives CASSPYRTNNEQFF. The V call is TRBV7-6, the J call TRBJ2-1, with a weak D call TRBD2 (6 bases). The CDR3 sequence is 14 residues long. Per germline, CDR1 SGHVS and CDR2 FNYEAQ. The V end lost 5 bases, the J end lost 7 bases, and 15 bases lay between the germline ends. Based on the CDR3 plus reference TRBV7-6 and TRBJ2-1, the full variable domain is GAGVSQSPRYKVTKRGQDVALRCDPISGHVSLYWYRQALGQGPEFLTYFNYEAQQDKSGLPNDRFSAERPEGSISTLTIQRTEQRDSAMYRCASSPYRTNNEQFFGPGTRLTVL.

The chain carries TRBV5-1 and TRBJ2-2; TRBD1 aligns across 7 bases. The V gene's germline CDR1 is SGHRS and CDR2 YFSETQ. The junction had 5 bases not matched to a gene; V was cut back by 0 bases and J by 3 bases. The CDR3 loop spans 16 amino acids. CDR3 in amino acids: CASSLGGTDYTGELFF. CDR3 DNA sequence: TGCGCCAGCAGCTTGGGTGGGACAGACTACACCGGGGAGCTGTTTTTT.

This clonotype was detected many times. V usage is TRBV15 and J usage is TRBJ2-7; D remains unclear. V lost 0 bases and J 2 bases, leaving 14 bases between the germline ends. Germline loops: CDR1 LNHNV, CDR2 YYDKDF (reference sequence). The CDR3 extends over 16 amino acids. For the CDR3, the DNA is TGTGCCACCAGCAGAGAGCCGTTCAGGATCACCTACGAGCAGTACTTC. Amino acid sequence: CATSREPFRITYEQYF.

This clonotype was observed a handful of times. The chain recombines TRBV20-1 with TRBJ2-7; 8 bases line up with TRBD1. This CDR3 is 14 amino acids long. Losses at the gene ends were 1 base for V and 5 bases for J; bases not matched to a gene: 7. Germline V gene lookup returns CDR1 DFQATT and CDR2 SNEGSKA (reference sequence). The CDR3 DNA is TGCAGTGCTAGAGGGCGGACAGGGCTCGACGAGCAGTACTTC. Residues: CSARGRTGLDEQYF.

V gene TRBV6-7 combines with J gene TRBJ2-7, with D maybe TRBD2 (5 bases). TRBV6-7 is designated an ORF whose function remains uncertain. Trimming shortened V by 10 bases and J by 6 bases, and 10 bases separated the two germline ends. The CDR3 is made up of 10 amino acids. This chain's CDR3 is CATLGSEQYF. The CDR3 DNA is TGTGCCACCCTAGGGAGCGAGCAGTACTTC.

This chain links TRBV20-1 with TRBJ1-4; D not certain. This CDR3 contains 15 residues. Deletions cut 2 bases from V and 5 bases from J, with 15 bases between. Germline-derived CDR1 and CDR2 are DFQATT and SNEGSKA (reference sequence). Here the CDR3 reads CSARNIADLNEKLFF. The CDR3 coding sequence is TGCAGTGCTAGAAATATTGCGGACTTAAATGAAAAACTGTTTTTT.

The V gene is TRBV20-1, the J gene TRBJ2-1; 8 bases fit TRBD2. The CDR3 totals 14 residues. Germline CDR1 reads DFQATT; CDR2 reads SNEGSKA (reference sequence). J lost 3 bases, V lost 6 bases, and 7 bases had no gene match. The CDR3 nucleotides read TGCAGTGCGTTAAGCGGGGGAGACTACAATGAGCAGTTCTTC. This codes for CSALSGGDYNEQFF.

This clonotype was seen repeatedly, ten times or more. This chain links TRBV14 with TRBJ2-2; TRBD2 matches at 9 bases. V lost 4 bases and J lost 0; bases outside the gene matches: 6. Per germline, CDR1 SGHDN and CDR2 FVKESK. This CDR3 is 17 amino acids long. CDR3 loop: CASSPWTSAANTGELFF. CDR3 bases: TGTGCCAGCAGCCCGTGGACTAGCGCCGCGAACACCGGGGAGCTGTTTTTT.

This clonotype showed up many times. The gene calls are TRBV2 and TRBJ2-7; D uncertain. The length of the CDR3 is 12 residues. The V gene's germline CDR1 is SNHLY and CDR2 FYNNEI. V dropped 4 bases and J dropped 3 bases, with 7 bases sitting between them. CDR3 bases: TGTGCCAGCAGTGCCGGCGGCTACGAGCAGTACTTC. Its protein product is CASSAGGYEQYF. The whole variable domain, filled in from reference TRBV2 and TRBJ2-7, reads EPEVTQTPSHQVTQMGQEVILRCVPISNHLYFYWYRQILGQKVEFLVSFYNNEISEKSEIFDDQFSVERPDGSNFTLKIRSTKLEDSAMYFCASSAGGYEQYFGPGTRLTVT.

This clonotype was counted between two and nine times. This sequence joins TRBV28 and TRBJ2-5, with 9 bases lining up with TRBD2. Germline V lookup: CDR1 MDHEN, CDR2 SYDVKM. V was pared by 6 bases and J by 1 base, with 6 bases of the junction left unmatched. The length of the CDR3 is 15 residues. In DNA form, the CDR3 reads TGTGCCAGCAGCTGGATTAGCGGGGGCCAAGAGACCCAGTACTTC. Its translation is CASSWISGGQETQYF.

The chain has TRBV7-6 and TRBJ2-2, with 7 bases identical to TRBD1. Germline CDR1 reads SGHVS; CDR2 reads FNYEAQ. The CDR3 length is 15 residues. V lost 4 bases to trimming and J lost 1 base; unmatched junction nucleotides: 3. The CDR3: CASSWAGGNTGELFF. For the CDR3, the DNA is TGTGCCAGCAGCTGGGCAGGGGGGAACACCGGGGAGCTGTTTTTT. Based on the CDR3 plus reference TRBV7-6 and TRBJ2-2, the full variable domain is GAGVSQSPRYKVTKRGQDVALRCDPISGHVSLYWYRQALGQGPEFLTYFNYEAQQDKSGLPNDRFSAERPEGSISTLTIQRTEQRDSAMYRCASSWAGGNTGELFFGEGSRLTVL.

J is TRBJ2-1 and V is TRBV28, with 8 bases fitting TRBD1. CDR1 and CDR2 (germline): MDHEN, SYDVKM. This CDR3 region has 14 residues. V shed 2 bases and J 7 bases; nucleotides not matched to a gene: 4. CDR3 region: CASSLRQGWNEQFF. CDR3 in DNA: TGTGCCAGCAGTTTAAGACAGGGGTGGAATGAGCAGTTCTTC. Supplemented by reference TRBV28 and TRBJ2-1, the full variable domain reads DVKVTQSSRYLVKRTGEKVFLECVQDMDHENMFWYRQDPGLGLRLIYFSYDVKMKEKGDIPEGYSVSREKKERFSLILESASTNQTSMYLCASSLRQGWNEQFFGPGTRLTVL.

This rearrangement joins TRBV6-1 to TRBJ1-4; 7 nucleotides align to TRBD1. The CDR3 has 15 residues. Per the germline V gene, CDR1 is MNHNS and CDR2 is SASEGT. Trimming at V came to 6 bases and at J to 3 bases, leaving 7 bases not matched to a gene. The CDR3 reads CASSALQGSNEKLFF. The DNA for the CDR3 is TGTGCCAGCAGCGCCTTACAGGGGTCTAATGAAAAACTGTTTTTT.

This clonotype has just a few counts. The gene calls are TRBV6-1 and TRBJ2-3; 10 nucleotides align to TRBD2. This CDR3 region has 14 residues. Germline V gives CDR1 MNHNS, CDR2 SASEGT. The J segment lost 4 bases and the V segment lost 5 bases, leaving 3 bases of the junction unmatched. The CDR3 sequence: CASSPSGSSDTQYF. CDR3 nucleotide sequence: TGTGCCAGCAGTCCTAGCGGGAGCTCAGATACGCAGTATTTT.

This clonotype occurred a few times. The chain is built from TRBV2 and TRBJ2-5, with 8 bases that match TRBD2. Germline-derived CDR1 and CDR2 are SNHLY and FYNNEI. This CDR3 has 15 residues. V dropped 7 bases and J dropped 2; count of bases not matched to a gene: 9. This CDR3 reads CASKNRTSSQETQYF. Written as DNA, the CDR3 is TGTGCCAGCAAAAACCGGACTAGCAGTCAAGAGACCCAGTACTTC.

This chain joins TRBV5-1 and TRBJ2-7; a weak D match, TRBD1 (5 bases). Germline CDR1 reads SGHRS; CDR2 reads YFSETQ. The germline V and J ends were trimmed by 3 bases and 2 bases, with 12 bases remaining between them. The CDR3 has 14 amino acids. As DNA, the CDR3 is TGCGCCAGCAGCTCCAGACAGCCACCCTACGAGCAGTACTTC. Protein product: CASSSRQPPYEQYF. The full variable domain, with the rest looked up from reference TRBV5-1 and TRBJ2-7, is KAGVTQTPRYLIKTRGQQVTLSCSPISGHRSVSWYQQTPGQGLQFLFEYFSETQRNKGNFPGRFSGRQFSNSRSEMNVSTLELGDSALYLCASSSRQPPYEQYFGPGTRLTVT.

This clonotype was counted ten times or more. This rearrangement joins TRBV27 to TRBJ2-7; 9 nucleotides match TRBD2. CDR3 length: 14 amino acids. With V trimmed by 2 bases and J by 3 bases, 2 bases remained unmatched. Germline-derived CDR1 and CDR2 are MNHEY and SMNVEV (reference sequence). CDR3 in amino acids: CASSLSGRLYEQYF. CDR3 bases: TGTGCCAGCAGTTTAAGCGGGAGGCTCTACGAGCAGTACTTC.

This clonotype turned up a few times. The V call is TRBV29-1, the J call TRBJ1-3, with D unresolved. The CDR3 consists of 13 residues. Germline CDR1 reads SQVTM; CDR2 reads ANQGSEA. Trimming took 1 base from V and 2 from J, leaving 6 bases between them. CDR3 in DNA: TGCAGCGTTGAAGGGTGGCCTGGAAACACCATATATTTT. Protein sequence: CSVEGWPGNTIYF.